The 26 T cell receptor beta chains below all came from one sample that was sequenced in a study of T-cell reconstitution after alpha-beta-depleted transplantation in children. Researchers prepared the TCRbeta library using unique molecular identifiers, the study reports. Using its own MiXCR run on the PCR reads, TCRdb lists one record per CDR3 protein. The sample has roughly 610,000 distinct CDR3 sequences; 8% to 11% are singletons. The starting material was PBMCs from the stem cell graft donor, obtained from the stem cell graft. Every receptor here comes from a human donor who donated a stem cell graft to a child with acute myeloid leukemia.

On this clonotype itself: It may be a read error: a sequence one base away is much more abundant. In this CDR3 the conserved last residue, phenylalanine or tryptophan, is missing, so a read error is likely. The chain carries TRBV4-2 and TRBJ2-2; 8 positions match TRBD2. The J segment lost 0 bases and the V segment lost 0 bases, leaving 3 bases of the junction unmatched. The germline V gene has CDR1 LGHNA and CDR2 YNFKEQ. The CDR3 contains 17 residues. CDR3 residues: CASSQDAGGSNTGELFC. The CDR3 nucleotides read TGTGCCAGCAGCCAAGATGCGGGAGGTTCGAACACCGGGGAGCTGTTTTGT.

The chain links TRBV29-1 to TRBJ2-1; possible D gene TRBD1, 6 bases. V lost 6 bases and J lost 2, with 14 bases in between. The V gene's germline CDR1 is SQVTM and CDR2 ANQGSEA. This CDR3 comprises 14 residues. CDR3 DNA: TGCAGCGTAGACCGGGACATCCCCTACAATGAGCAGTTCTTC. It encodes CSVDRDIPYNEQFF.

This clonotype appeared a few times. The rearrangement links TRBV7-2 to TRBJ1-6, with D maybe TRBD1 (6 bases). From germline, CDR1 is SGHTA and CDR2 FQGNSA. The CDR3 spans 16 residues. V dropped 5 bases and J dropped 7 bases, with 18 bases sitting between them. This CDR3 is CASSAVTGTTNSPLHF. The CDR3 DNA reads TGTGCCAGCAGCGCCGTGACCGGGACAACGAATTCACCCCTCCACTTT.

This clonotype has a handful of counts. This chain joins TRBV29-1 and TRBJ2-3; D is uncertain. V dropped 1 base and J dropped 6 bases, with 11 bases sitting between them. Looked up from germline, CDR1 is SQVTM and CDR2 is ANQGSEA. The length of the CDR3 is 13 residues. The CDR3 DNA sequence: TGCAGCGTTGAAGCCCGACTGACCGATACGCAGTATTTT. Residues: CSVEARLTDTQYF.

This clonotype showed up just a few times. The chain recombines TRBV3-1 with TRBJ1-1; 8 bases are shared with TRBD1. V shed 4 bases and J 8 bases; nucleotides not matched to a gene: 6. The CDR3 spans 13 residues. The V gene's germline CDR1 is LGHDT and CDR2 YNNKEL (reference sequence). CDR3 DNA: TGTGCCAGCAGCCCGAGCTGGGACAGGGAAGCTTTCTTT. It codes for CASSPSWDREAFF.

In the case of this clonotype: A much larger clone differs by one base, so this may be a read error. CDR3 sequence reads: CASIPGTQGETQYF. The DNA for the CDR3 is TGTGCCAGCATCCCCGGGACTCAAGGAGAGACCCAGTACTTC. The chain recombines TRBV27 with TRBJ2-5; tentatively, D is TRBD2 (6 bases). This CDR3 is 14 amino acids long. The germline V gene has CDR1 MNHEY and CDR2 SMNVEV (reference sequence). V lost 7 bases and J 4 bases, leaving 16 bases between the germline ends.

This clonotype was seen repeatedly, ten times or more. The J gene is TRBJ1-5, the V gene TRBV6-2 or TRBV6-3, with D unclear. The CDR3 is 13 residues long. V was cut by 3 bases and J by 6 bases, with 9 bases left in between. From germline, CDR1 is MNHEY and CDR2 SVGEGT. CDR3: CASSYGRLQPQHF. CDR3 bases: TGTGCCAGCAGTTATGGACGGCTTCAGCCCCAGCATTTT.

This clonotype was detected a few times. DNA of the CDR3: TGCGCCAGCAGCTTGGTGGCATCCTCTTACAATGAGCAGTTCTTC. Translating gives CASSLVASSYNEQFF. The chain has TRBV5-1 and TRBJ2-1, with D unresolved. CDR3 length equals 15 residues. Trimming stripped 0 bases from V and 4 bases from J, with 11 bases between. CDR1 and CDR2 (germline): SGHRS, YFSETQ.

Ten or more counts support this clonotype. The chain carries TRBV20-1 and TRBJ2-1, with D possibly TRBD2 on 6 matching bases. Between the trimmed V and J ends, which lost 2 bases and 2 bases, there was a span of 10 bases. The CDR3 totals 14 residues. Germline CDR1 reads DFQATT; CDR2 reads SNEGSKA (reference sequence). The CDR3 sequence is CSARPAGTYNEQFF. CDR3 sequence (DNA): TGCAGTGCTAGACCAGCGGGTACCTACAATGAGCAGTTCTTC.

This clonotype was detected a few times. The V and J genes are TRBV14 and TRBJ1-1; D not resolved. Germline assignment: CDR1 SGHDN and CDR2 FVKESK. Trimming pared 4 bases from V and 8 bases from J, leaving 14 bases between. The CDR3 has 13 amino acids. CDR3 coding DNA: TGTGCCAGCAGCCCGAAGCCAGCGGGGGAAGCTTTCTTT. The encoded protein is CASSPKPAGEAFF.

The chain combines TRBV18 with TRBJ2-4; D is possibly TRBD1 (6 bases). The CDR3 runs 16 residues. The V gene's germline CDR1 is KGHSH and CDR2 LQKENI. The V end was cut by 3 bases, the J end by 0 bases, with 12 bases between. The CDR3, as DNA: TGTGCCAGCTCACCTCAGCCAGGGGTAGCCAAAAACATTCAGTACTTC. It yields the protein CASSPQPGVAKNIQYF.

This clonotype was detected only a few times. This rearrangement joins TRBV12-3 or TRBV12-4 to TRBJ1-2; TRBD1 agrees at 8 bases. Trimming took 5 bases from V and 7 from J; bases not matched to a gene: 9. CDR3 length: 14 amino acids. CDR3 amino acids: CASSPMDRVSGYTF. The CDR3 nucleotides are TGTGCCAGCAGTCCCATGGACAGGGTGAGTGGCTACACCTTC.

The rearrangement joins TRBV11-2 to TRBJ2-1, with no clear D. Germline V gives CDR1 SGHAT, CDR2 FQNNGV. CDR3 length equals 13 residues. V lost 7 bases and J lost 4, with 11 bases in between. DNA for the CDR3: TGTGCCAGCAAACCCGGCCGATACAATGAGCAGTTCTTC. Encoded protein: CASKPGRYNEQFF.

The genes are TRBV7-8 and TRBJ2-7; 7 positions match TRBD1. The germline V gene encodes CDR1 SGHVS and CDR2 FQNEAQ. With V trimmed by 3 bases and J by 0 bases, 11 bases remained unmatched. The CDR3 is 17 amino acids. CDR3 in amino acids: CASSFPPGQIVSYEQYF. CDR3 DNA sequence: TGTGCCAGCAGCTTTCCACCGGGACAGATAGTCTCCTACGAGCAGTACTTC.

This clonotype was detected many times. The chain recombines TRBV5-1 with TRBJ2-7; a possible D gene is TRBD2 (6 bases). Trimming shortened V by 5 bases and J by 2 bases, and 14 bases separated the two germline ends. The V gene's germline CDR1 is SGHRS and CDR2 YFSETQ. This CDR3 has 14 residues. CDR3 coding DNA: TGCGCCAGCAGATACGACGGAGGGCCCTACGAGCAGTACTTC. Translation: CASRYDGGPYEQYF.

This clonotype was seen many times. This sequence joins TRBV10-3 and TRBJ2-7, with TRBD2 identical over 8 bases. The V segment lost 5 bases and the J segment 2 bases; nucleotides outside the gene matches: 5. Germline lookup yields CDR1 ENHRY and CDR2 SYGVKD. This CDR3 comprises 14 residues. Here the CDR3 reads CAISPGTSAYEQYF. In DNA, the CDR3 is TGTGCCATCAGTCCCGGGACTAGTGCCTACGAGCAGTACTTC.

This clonotype occurred a few times. The chain links TRBV28 to TRBJ2-5; possible D gene TRBD1, 5 bases. V lost 5 bases and J lost 3, with 19 bases in between. CDR1 and CDR2 from the germline V gene are MDHEN and SYDVKM. The CDR3 loop spans 16 amino acids. The CDR3 reads CASSLGYGRAEETQYF. The DNA for the CDR3 is TGTGCCAGCAGTCTAGGGTACGGCAGGGCTGAAGAGACCCAGTACTTC.

V and J are TRBV7-9 and TRBJ1-5, with D perhaps matching TRBD1 (5 bases). Trimming shortened V by 1 base and J by 3 bases, and 10 bases separated the two germline ends. Germline values: CDR1 SEHNR, CDR2 FQNEAQ (reference sequence). This CDR3 is 15 amino acids long. The DNA for the CDR3 is TGTGCCAGCAGCTTAGGGGCGGGGGACAATCAGCCCCAGCATTTT. Amino acid sequence: CASSLGAGDNQPQHF. The full variable domain, completed using reference TRBV7-9 and TRBJ1-5, is DTGVSQNPRHKITKRGQNVTFRCDPISEHNRLYWYRQTLGQGPEFLTYFQNEAQLEKSRLLSDRFSAERPKGSFSTLEIQRTEQGDSAMYLCASSLGAGDNQPQHFGDGTRLSIL.

Note on this clonotype: At one boundary the junction diverges from the germline segment, which might be a read error. This chain links TRBV20-1 with TRBJ1-4, with TRBD1 as a possible D gene (6 bases). The germline V gene has CDR1 DFQATT and CDR2 SNEGSKA (reference sequence). The CDR3 length is 11 residues. CDR3 amino acids: CSASGYGQSYF. In DNA, the CDR3 is TGCAGTGCTAGTGGGTATGGACAGAGCTATTTT.

This clonotype appeared a few times. The chain combines TRBV12-3 or TRBV12-4 with TRBJ2-5; D may be TRBD2 (6 bases). This CDR3 has 14 amino acids. V was clipped by 6 bases and J by 1 base, with 12 bases between them. This CDR3 is CASSPRLVQETQYF. CDR3 DNA: TGTGCCAGCAGCCCGAGACTAGTCCAAGAGACCCAGTACTTC.

A few counts support this clonotype. The chain has TRBV20-1 and TRBJ2-7; a weak D match, TRBD2 (7 bases). The CDR3 is made up of 17 amino acids. Germline lookup yields CDR1 DFQATT and CDR2 SNEGSKA (reference sequence). CDR3 region: CSAYPNERGGSSYEQYF. The DNA for the CDR3 is TGCAGCGCCTACCCAAATGAAAGGGGGGGATCCTCCTACGAGCAGTACTTC.

This rearrangement joins TRBV30 to TRBJ2-7; D is perhaps TRBD1 (5 bases). The V and J ends lost 7 bases and 0 bases respectively, with 13 bases between them. The V gene's germline CDR1 is GTSNPN and CDR2 SVGIG (reference sequence). The CDR3 extends over 13 amino acids. This CDR3 is CASLGASSYEQYF. CDR3 DNA: TGTGCCTCACTTGGGGCGAGCTCCTACGAGCAGTACTTC.

This clonotype was found a few times. The V and J genes are TRBV20-1 and TRBJ2-1, with 9 bases matching TRBD2. Per the germline V gene, CDR1 is DFQATT and CDR2 is SNEGSKA (reference sequence). The CDR3 runs to 13 residues. Unmatched junction bases numbered 3, after V lost 5 bases and J lost 4 bases. The CDR3 sequence is CSALAGAYNEQFF. The CDR3 nucleotides are TGCAGTGCTTTAGCGGGGGCTTACAATGAGCAGTTCTTC.

There are many counts of this clonotype. The DNA for the CDR3 is TGTGCCAGCAGCTTGTCGGTGAGCTCCTACGAGCAGTACTTC. This sequence encodes CASSLSVSSYEQYF. This chain joins TRBV5-4 and TRBJ2-7; D uncertain. CDR3 length: 14 amino acids. Germline V gene sequence: CDR1 SGHNT, CDR2 YYREEE (reference sequence). Trimming took 1 base from V and 0 from J, leaving 8 bases between them.

This chain connects TRBV29-1 to TRBJ2-4; the D gene is possibly TRBD2 (6 bases). The CDR3 extends over 11 amino acids. Germline V gene lookup returns CDR1 SQVTM and CDR2 ANQGSEA. Trimming took off 8 bases at V and 3 bases at J, with 8 bases between the two ends. The CDR3 bases are TGCAGCTCGACTAGCAAAAACATTCAGTACTTC. It codes for CSSTSKNIQYF.

This clonotype appeared a few times. This chain joins TRBV20-1 and TRBJ2-1; 14 nucleotides agree with TRBD2. The junction had 6 bases not matched to a gene; V was cut back by 3 bases and J by 2 bases. CDR1 and CDR2 (germline): DFQATT, SNEGSKA (reference sequence). The CDR3 length is 17 residues. The CDR3: CSASPETSGRAYNEQFF. The CDR3 DNA reads as TGCAGTGCTAGCCCCGAGACTAGCGGGAGGGCCTACAATGAGCAGTTCTTC.